This TCR beta chain was identified during a study of blood T cells in healthy people across ages. Study-wide results and limits: CMV status of donors was unknown, possibly confounding expanded clonotype changes. It was found that TCR beta diversity correlated strongly with the percentage of naive T cells.

Primers used in a second PCR of about 6 to 11 cycles were a sample-barcoded 5' primer and a J-beta primer mix. TCRdb reanalysed the 5' RACE reads using MiXCR and keeps one entry per CDR3 protein. The sample has 700,000 to 950,000 distinct CDR3 sequences, more than 45% seen once. A word on this clonotype: Its specificity is not known.

The CDR3 has 15 residues. The chain couples TRBV21-1 to TRBJ2-5; the table's D call, TRBD1, was not checked against the DNA. TRBV21-1 is a pseudogene. The sample was blood. This TCR was recovered from a man in his thirties or forties in good health. Here the CDR3 reads CASSEGNRRLEEQYF. The CDR3 DNA sequence: TGTGCCAGCAGCGAGGGGAATCGCCGGTTGGAAGAGCAGTACTTC.